The clone carrying this T cell receptor beta chain was counted a single time. These data come from a study of T cell changes during pregnancy in multiple sclerosis. In germline, CDR1 is GTSNPN, CDR2 SVGIG (reference sequence). There are 15 residues in the CDR3. With V trimmed by 2 bases and J by 5 bases, 9 bases remained unmatched. The repertoire was sequenced with immunoSEQ multiplex PCR; TCRdb's copy has only in-frame clones and lacks some. The data show 30,000 to 45,000 clones, about 93% seen once. The source is a female donor in good health, enrolled as a control in a pregnancy study. The sequencing used CD4+ T cells from peripheral blood mononuclear cells, collected after pregnancy. The chain carries TRBV30 and TRBJ1-5; 7 nucleotides align to TRBD1. The CDR3: CAWSIGTVGDQPQHF. The DNA for the CDR3 is TGTGCCTGGAGTATCGGGACAGTGGGAGATCAGCCCCAGCATTTT.